This paragraph covers one T cell receptor (beta chain) sequence. Antigen unknown. The assay was immunoSEQ multiplex PCR, and TCRdb's table has in-frame clones only and misses some. The data contain tens of thousands of clones, 70% to 90% of them singletons. This entry belongs to a study of PD-L1 blockade in urothelial cancer. Study at large: The authors examined blood 3 weeks (second dose) and 6 weeks after treatment start. Median blood clonality was roughly 0.078, with 75,000 to 90,000 unique TCRs.

Germline CDR1 SGDLS, CDR2 YYNGEE. Deletions cut 0 bases from V and 6 bases from J, with 6 bases between. CDR3 length: 13 amino acids. Study-wide results and caveats: Clones that were tumor-associated expanded more in the blood of durable-benefit patients at 3 weeks.

This receptor was obtained from a man aged 55 to 69 with urothelial cancer. The J gene is TRBJ2-2, the V gene TRBV9; D remains unclear. The starting material was PBMCs, obtained around atezolizumab (anti-PD-L1) treatment. CDR3 sequence: CASSVGLSGELFF. Written as DNA, the CDR3 is TGTGCCAGCAGCGTAGGTCTATCCGGGGAGCTGTTTTTT.